These T cell receptor beta chains were read from a single sample in a study of blood T cell repertoires in COVID-19. Method: immunoSEQ multiplex PCR; TCRdb's copy keeps in-frame clones and lacks some. The sample has about 140,000 clones, about 80% seen once. Sequences were obtained from peripheral blood. These receptors originate from a human donor in a cohort sampled during active COVID-19. The conserved cysteine and the conserved F or W are not part of the CDR3 here.

ASSPDSSYEQY | TRBV5-1
ASSDLLAGSQETQY | TRBV6-1
ATATSGGAGTGELF | TRBV2
ASSLQGSEQY | TRBV5-1
ASSPPRQGAYEQY | TRBV28
ASSFAGGPGETQY | TRBV7-2
ASSEGLAGSQETQY | TRBV6-1
ASILAGGQNEQF | TRBV28
ASSVDLGQGNSPLH | TRBV11-3
ASSPEEAYNEQF | TRBV5-1
ASSPGQSYGYT | TRBV28
ASSLAPGFYEQY | TRBV5-1
ASREGREKLF | TRBV2
ASSSGQNYGYT | TRBV5-5
ASSPRTGGETEAF | TRBV18
ASSLSGGTDTQY | TRBV7-2
ASSEYRPTVQGEQY | TRBV6-1
ASSEYPGRTIY | TRBV25-1
ASSLRVGENTEAF | TRBV5-4
ASSPRGQNHAKEAF | TRBV18
ASSKEGLAHEQF | TRBV6-5
AISEGGENYGYT | TRBV10-3
ASSFKTQY | TRBV28
ASSLPAGAQY | TRBV18
ASSSRQAPTYEQY | TRBV7-2
ASSQPLQGWDYGYT | TRBV6-6
ASSPGQGATGANVLT | TRBV5-1
ASSLWGRELNTEAL | TRBV7-9
ASSDTDRGHGKLF | TRBV11-2
ASSPRSPRVSPLH | TRBV6-6
ATSRWTGGQPQH | TRBV15